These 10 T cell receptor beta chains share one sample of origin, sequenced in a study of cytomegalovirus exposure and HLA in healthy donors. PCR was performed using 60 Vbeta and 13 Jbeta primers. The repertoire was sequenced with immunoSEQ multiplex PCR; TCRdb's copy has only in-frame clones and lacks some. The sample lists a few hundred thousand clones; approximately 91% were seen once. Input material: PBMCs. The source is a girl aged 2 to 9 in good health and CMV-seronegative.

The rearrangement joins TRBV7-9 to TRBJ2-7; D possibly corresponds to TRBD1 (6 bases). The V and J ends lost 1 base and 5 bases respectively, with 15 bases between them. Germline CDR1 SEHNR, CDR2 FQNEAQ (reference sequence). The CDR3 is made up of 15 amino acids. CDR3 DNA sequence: TGTGCCAGCAGCTTAGGGGACACCGGTGGGAACGAGCAGTACTTC. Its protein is CASSLGDTGGNEQYF.

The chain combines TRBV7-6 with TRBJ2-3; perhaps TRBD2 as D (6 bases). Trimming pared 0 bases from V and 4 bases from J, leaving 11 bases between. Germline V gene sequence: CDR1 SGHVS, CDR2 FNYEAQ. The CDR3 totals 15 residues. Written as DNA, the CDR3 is TGTGCCAGCAGCTTAGCCCGCTCTAGCGCAGATACGCAGTATTTT. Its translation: CASSLARSSADTQYF.

CDR3 nucleotides: TGTGCCAGCAGTTTTCAGGGCTACGAGCAGTACTTC. This gives the protein CASSFQGYEQYF. The genes are TRBV28 and TRBJ2-7, with D possibly being TRBD1 (5 bases). In germline, CDR1 is MDHEN, CDR2 SYDVKM. The CDR3 runs 12 residues. V was pared by 3 bases and J by 3 bases, with 6 bases between.

The CDR3 DNA reads as TGCGCCAGCAGCTTGGATCCGGACAGAGCTTTCTTT. Its protein product is CASSLDPDRAFF. The chain recombines TRBV5-1 with TRBJ1-1, with D possibly TRBD1 on 6 matching bases. The CDR3 loop spans 12 amino acids. Germline V CDR1 and CDR2: SGHRS, YFSETQ. Trimming stripped 0 bases from V and 10 bases from J, with 10 bases between.

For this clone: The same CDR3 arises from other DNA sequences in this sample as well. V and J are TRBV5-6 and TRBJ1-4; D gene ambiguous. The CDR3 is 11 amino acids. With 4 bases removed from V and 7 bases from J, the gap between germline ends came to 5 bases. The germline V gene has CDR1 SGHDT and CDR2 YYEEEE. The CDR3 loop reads CASSEGEKLFF. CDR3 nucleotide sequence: TGTGCCAGCAGCGAGGGTGAAAAACTGTTTTTT.

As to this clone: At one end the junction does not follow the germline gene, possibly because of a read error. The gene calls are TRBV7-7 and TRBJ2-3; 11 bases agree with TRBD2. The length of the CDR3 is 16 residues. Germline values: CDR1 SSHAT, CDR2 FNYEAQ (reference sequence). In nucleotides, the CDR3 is TGTGCTAGCAGCCCGAATAGCGGGGGGGCCACAGATACGCAGTATTTT. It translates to CASSPNSGGATDTQYF.

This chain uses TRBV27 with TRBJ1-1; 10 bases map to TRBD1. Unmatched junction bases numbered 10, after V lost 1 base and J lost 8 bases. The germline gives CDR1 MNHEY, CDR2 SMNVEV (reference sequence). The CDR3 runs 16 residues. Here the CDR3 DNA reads TGTGCCAGCAGTTTATACCCCCCTCGACAGGGGGCCGAAGCTTTCTTT. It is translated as CASSLYPPRQGAEAFF.

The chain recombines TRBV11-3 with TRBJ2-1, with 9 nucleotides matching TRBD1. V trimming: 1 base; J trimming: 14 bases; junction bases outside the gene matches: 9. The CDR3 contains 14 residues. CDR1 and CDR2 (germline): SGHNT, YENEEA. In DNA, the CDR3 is TGTGCCAGCAGCTTAGGCAACACAGGGGGCGCGGAGTTCTTC. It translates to CASSLGNTGGAEFF.

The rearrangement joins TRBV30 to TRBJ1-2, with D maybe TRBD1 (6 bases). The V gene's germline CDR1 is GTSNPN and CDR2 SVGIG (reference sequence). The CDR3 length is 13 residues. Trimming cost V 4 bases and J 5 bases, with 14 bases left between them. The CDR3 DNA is TGTGCCTGGATTCTGACAGGCGCTTATGGCTACACCTTC. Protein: CAWILTGAYGYTF.

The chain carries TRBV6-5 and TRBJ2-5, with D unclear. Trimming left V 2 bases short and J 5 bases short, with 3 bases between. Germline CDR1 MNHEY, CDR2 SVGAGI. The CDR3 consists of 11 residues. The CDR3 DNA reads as TGTGCCAGCAGTTACGGCGAGACCCAGTACTTC. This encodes CASSYGETQYF.